This T cell receptor beta chain was obtained from a study of response to subunit inactivated influenza vaccine. Notes on the study in general: Authors suggested each seasonal influenza vaccination recruits few new T cells.

There are a few counts of this clonotype. Its antigen is not identified. In TCRdb, the RT-PCR reads were re-called with MiXCR into one record per CDR3 protein. In the table there are 500,000 to 600,000 distinct CDR3 sequences, 10% to 15% of which are singletons. Germline trimming cut 4 bases from V and 2 bases from J; bases unmatched to any gene: 9. The V gene's germline CDR1 is SEHNR and CDR2 FQNEAQ (reference sequence). The CDR3 has 16 residues. V and J are TRBV7-9 and TRBJ2-7; TRBD1 agrees at 9 bases. This sequence was found in a man aged 45-65 years who received an inactivated influenza vaccine. This material consisted of PBMCs from blood, taken roughly 45 days after vaccination. CDR3 nucleotide sequence: TGTGCCAGCAGCTCGTATCGCGGGACAGGGACCTACGAGCAGTACTTC. Translating it yields CASSSYRGTGTYEQYF.